The sequence of this T cell receptor beta chain was determined in a study of T cell repertoires in cytomegalovirus infection. Study-level information: From public TCR beta signatures came an indication of both CMV infection and matching HLA type.

General study points: Summed frequency of public TCR beta families distinguished CMV carriers with the relevant HLA. The ex vivo response showed dominance by HLA-C-restricted CMV-specific TCR beta clonotypes.

TCRdb re-called the reads through MiXCR, storing one row per CDR3 protein. The table lists around 630,000 distinct CDR3 sequences, roughly 24% of them singletons, with less than 10% in the top ten. There are 14 residues in the CDR3. Germline assignment: CDR1 SNHLY and CDR2 FYNNEI. Trimming pared 8 bases from V and 4 bases from J, leaving 15 bases between. As to this clonotype: The antigen remains unidentified.

The receptor was isolated from a human donor in good health (CMV status not recorded). Some clones in this sample may be carry-over from other donors' samples. The gene calls are TRBV2 and TRBJ1-5, with a tentative D call TRBD1 (5 bases). Sequences were obtained from CD8+ T cells from PBMCs. CDR3 nucleotides: TGTGCCAGCCGGGCGGCAGGGCGGAATCAGCCCCAGCATTTT. It encodes CASRAAGRNQPQHF.